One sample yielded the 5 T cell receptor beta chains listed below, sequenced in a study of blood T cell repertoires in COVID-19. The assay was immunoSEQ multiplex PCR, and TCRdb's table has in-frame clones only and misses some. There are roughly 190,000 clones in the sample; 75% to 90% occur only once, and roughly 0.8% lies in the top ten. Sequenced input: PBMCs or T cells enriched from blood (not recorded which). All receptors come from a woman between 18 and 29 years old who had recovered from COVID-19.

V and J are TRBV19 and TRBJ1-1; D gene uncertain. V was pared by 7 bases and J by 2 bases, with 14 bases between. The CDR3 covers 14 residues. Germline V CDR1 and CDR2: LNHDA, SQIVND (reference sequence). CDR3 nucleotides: TGTGCCAGTACCCTAAAGCGGAAAAACACTGAAGCTTTCTTT. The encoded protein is CASTLKRKNTEAFF.

The CDR3 here is CASSPLGSIDLYEQYF. In DNA, the CDR3 is TGTGCCAGCAGTCCCCTCGGGTCCATCGACCTCTACGAGCAGTACTTC. The chain couples TRBV27 to TRBJ2-7; D unresolved. This CDR3 comprises 16 residues. The germline gives CDR1 MNHEY, CDR2 SMNVEV (reference sequence). Trimming shortened V by 5 bases and J by 3 bases, and 20 bases separated the two germline ends.

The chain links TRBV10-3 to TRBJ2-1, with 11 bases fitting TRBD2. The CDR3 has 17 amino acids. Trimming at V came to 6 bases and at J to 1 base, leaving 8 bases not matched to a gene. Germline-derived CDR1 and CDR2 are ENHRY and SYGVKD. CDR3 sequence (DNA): TGTGCCATCAGGACCGGGACTAGCGGCTTTTCCTACAATGAGCAGTTCTTC. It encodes CAIRTGTSGFSYNEQFF.

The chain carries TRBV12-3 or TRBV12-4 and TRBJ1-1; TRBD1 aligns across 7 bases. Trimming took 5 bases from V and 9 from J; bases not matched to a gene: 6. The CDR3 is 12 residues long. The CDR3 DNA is TGTGCCAGCAGTGACAGGGTACAAAAAGCTTTCTTT. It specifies CASSDRVQKAFF.

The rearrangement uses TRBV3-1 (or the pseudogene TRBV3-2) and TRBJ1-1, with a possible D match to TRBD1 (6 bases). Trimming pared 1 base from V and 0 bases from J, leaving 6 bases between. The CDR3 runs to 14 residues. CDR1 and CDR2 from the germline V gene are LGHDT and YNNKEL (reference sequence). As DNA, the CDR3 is TGTGCCAGCAGCCAAGCAGGGGTGAACACTGAAGCTTTCTTT. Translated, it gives CASSQAGVNTEAFF.